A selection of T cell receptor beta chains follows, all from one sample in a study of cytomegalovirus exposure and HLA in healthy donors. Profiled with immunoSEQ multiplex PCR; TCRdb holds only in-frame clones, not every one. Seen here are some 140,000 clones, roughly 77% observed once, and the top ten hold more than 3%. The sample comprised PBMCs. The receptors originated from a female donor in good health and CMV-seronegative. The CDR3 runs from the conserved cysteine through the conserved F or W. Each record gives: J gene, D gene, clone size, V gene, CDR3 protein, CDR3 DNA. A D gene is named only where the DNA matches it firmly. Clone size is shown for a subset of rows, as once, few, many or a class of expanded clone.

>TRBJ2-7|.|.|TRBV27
CASRNGVFGEQYF
TGTGCCAGCCGGAACGGGGTGTTTGGTGAGCAGTACTTC
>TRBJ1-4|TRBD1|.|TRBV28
CASRLGLGRGNEKLFF
TGTGCCAGCCGTTTGGGATTGGGCAGGGGGAATGAAAAACTGTTTTTT
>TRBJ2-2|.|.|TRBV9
CASSVSDRITGELFF
TGTGCCAGCAGCGTATCGGACAGAATCACCGGGGAGCTGTTTTTT
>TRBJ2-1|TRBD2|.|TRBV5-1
CASSSRLAIYNEQFF
TGCGCCAGCAGCTCGAGACTAGCGATATACAATGAGCAGTTCTTC
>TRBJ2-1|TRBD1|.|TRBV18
CASSTRQGFNEQFF
TGTGCCAGCTCAACCCGACAGGGCTTCAATGAGCAGTTCTTC
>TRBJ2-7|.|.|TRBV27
CASSLSAAPRYEQYF
TGTGCCAGCAGTTTATCAGCCGCCCCCCGTTACGAGCAGTACTTC
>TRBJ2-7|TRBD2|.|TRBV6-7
CASSYLGSGGRSYEQYF
TGTGCCAGCAGTTACTTAGGTAGCGGGGGACGTTCCTACGAGCAGTACTTC
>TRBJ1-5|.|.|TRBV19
CASSGQQGANQPQHF
TGTGCCAGTAGTGGGCAACAGGGTGCCAATCAGCCCCAGCATTTT
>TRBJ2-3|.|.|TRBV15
CATSRERGGRDTQYF
TGTGCCACCAGCAGAGAGCGTGGGGGCCGGGATACGCAGTATTTT
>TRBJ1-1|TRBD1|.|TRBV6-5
CASSFRQGEAFF
TGTGCCAGCAGTTTTCGACAGGGAGAAGCTTTCTTT
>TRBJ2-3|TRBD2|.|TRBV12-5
CASGDIAGRADTQYF
TGTGCTAGTGGTGATATAGCGGGGAGGGCAGATACGCAGTATTTT
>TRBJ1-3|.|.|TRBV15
CATSRPNSGSSGNTIYF
TGTGCCACCAGCAGACCCAACTCGGGTAGCTCTGGAAACACCATATATTTT
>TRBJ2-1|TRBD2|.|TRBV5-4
CASSTTGSLAGYNEQFF
TGTGCCAGCAGTACCACAGGGTCCCTAGCGGGCTACAATGAGCAGTTCTTC
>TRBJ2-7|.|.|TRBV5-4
CASSLPGHIHEQYF
TGTGCCAGCAGCTTACCGGGACACATCCACGAGCAGTACTTC
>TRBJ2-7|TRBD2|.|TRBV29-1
CSATSGNYEQYF
TGCAGCGCAACTAGCGGGAACTACGAGCAGTACTTC
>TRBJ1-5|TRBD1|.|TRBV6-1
CASRTGAVQPQHF
TGTGCCAGTAGGACAGGGGCTGTTCAGCCCCAGCATTTT
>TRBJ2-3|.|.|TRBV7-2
CASTHGLRSDTQYF
TGTGCCAGCACCCACGGACTACGGTCGGATACGCAGTATTTT
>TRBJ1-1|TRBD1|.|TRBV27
CASSDRVMAEAFF
TGTGCCAGCAGTGACAGGGTAATGGCGGAAGCTTTCTTT
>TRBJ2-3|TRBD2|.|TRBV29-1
CSVDPAGATDTQYF
TGCAGCGTTGACCCAGCGGGGGCCACAGATACGCAGTATTTT
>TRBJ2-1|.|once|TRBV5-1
CASLGGNEQFF
TGCGCCAGTTTAGGGGGAAATGAGCAGTTCTTC
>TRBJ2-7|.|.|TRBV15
CATDGTLPSYEQYF
TGTGCCACCGATGGGACTCTACCCTCCTACGAGCAGTACTTC
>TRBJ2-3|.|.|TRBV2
CASSGRGLSTADTQYF
TGTGCCAGCAGTGGCAGGGGTCTCAGCACAGCAGATACGCAGTATTTT